These 16 T cell receptor beta chains share one sample of origin, sequenced in a study of T cells in Graves' hyperthyroidism and ophthalmopathy. Researchers took RNA transcripts and amplified the TCR beta CDR3 regions from them. Researchers ran a first-round RT-PCR on the TCR CDR3 using the HTBI primer set. TCRdb reprocessed the multiplex PCR reads with MiXCR, giving one entry per CDR3 protein. The table records about 210,000 distinct CDR3 sequences, about a sixth of them present only once. Specimen: blood. These receptors came from a man aged 35 to 55 with Graves' hyperthyroidism.

The chain employs TRBV5-1 and TRBJ1-1; TRBD1 is a possible D gene (5 bases). The V gene lost 7 bases and the J gene lost 1 base, with 11 bases spanning the gap. There are 13 residues in the CDR3. Germline V gene sequence: CDR1 SGHRS, CDR2 YFSETQ. The CDR3 nucleotides read TGCGCCAGCGGGGGGGAAAGGAACACTGAAGCTTTCTTT. It encodes CASGGERNTEAFF.

This clonotype was counted at least ten times. V gene TRBV6-5 combines with J gene TRBJ1-4; D remains unclear. V was shortened by 0 bases and J by 7 bases, with 9 bases between the two germline ends. The CDR3 consists of 14 residues. Germline CDR1 MNHEY, CDR2 SVGAGI. The chain's CDR3 is CASSYSAGVEKLFF. The CDR3 region has the DNA TGTGCCAGCAGTTACTCAGCCGGGGTTGAAAAACTGTTTTTT.

This clonotype was seen repeatedly, ten times or more. The chain uses TRBV28 and TRBJ2-5, with TRBD2 matching 12 bases. Germline assignment: CDR1 MDHEN and CDR2 SYDVKM. The CDR3 has 16 amino acids. Trimming at V came to 5 bases and at J to 0 bases, leaving 4 bases not matched to a gene. CDR3 coding DNA: TGTGCCAGCAGTCAGAGACTAGCGGGGGACCAAGAGACCCAGTACTTC. Amino acids: CASSQRLAGDQETQYF.

There are many counts of this clonotype. The chain is built from TRBV2 and TRBJ2-7; D call uncertain. Trimming pared 8 bases from V and 1 base from J, leaving 6 bases between. Germline V CDR1 and CDR2: SNHLY, FYNNEI. CDR3 length equals 11 residues. The CDR3 protein is CASFGSYEQYF. DNA for the CDR3: TGTGCCAGCTTTGGATCCTACGAGCAGTACTTC.

This chain links TRBV14 with TRBJ2-1, with a possible D match to TRBD2 (6 bases). The CDR3 is 13 residues long. CDR1 and CDR2 from the germline V gene are SGHDN and FVKESK. Trimming removed 4 bases from V and 10 bases from J, with 14 bases in between. The CDR3 DNA is TGTGCCAGCAGCCGGTTCGGGACTTTGGAGCAGTTCTTC. This codes for CASSRFGTLEQFF.

Many counts were recorded for this clonotype. The V gene is TRBV5-1, the J gene TRBJ2-1, with 9 bases lining up with TRBD2. The CDR3 extends over 15 amino acids. From germline, CDR1 is SGHRS and CDR2 YFSETQ. The junction had 4 bases not matched to a gene; V was cut back by 0 bases and J by 6 bases. CDR3 protein: CASSLGAGGVNEQFF. Here the CDR3 DNA reads TGCGCCAGCAGCTTGGGAGCGGGGGGAGTCAATGAGCAGTTCTTC.

In its sample, this clonotype was seen a few times. This chain uses TRBV28 with TRBJ1-5; no clear D gene. The germline gives CDR1 MDHEN, CDR2 SYDVKM. CDR3 size: 11 residues. V was pared by 7 bases and J by 5 bases, with 6 bases between. The CDR3 here is CASTFDQPQHF. The DNA for the CDR3 is TGTGCCAGCACCTTCGATCAGCCCCAGCATTTT.

This clonotype was recorded many times. V and J are TRBV7-7 and TRBJ2-1; tentatively, D is TRBD2 (5 bases). The CDR3 has 15 residues. CDR1 and CDR2 (germline): SSHAT, FNYEAQ (reference sequence). The CDR3 coding sequence is TGTGCTAGCGAACGGCTGGGCGGCGACTACAATGAGCAGTTCTTC. It codes for CASERLGGDYNEQFF.

This sequence joins TRBV9 and TRBJ2-7, with 9 bases identical to TRBD1. J was trimmed by 3 bases and V by 3 bases; bases with no gene match: 16. Per germline, CDR1 SGDLS and CDR2 YYNGEE. The CDR3 is 18 residues long. CDR3 in DNA: TGTGCCAGCAGCGCAACTTCCGGGACAGGGTACGCCGGCTACGAGCAGTACTTC. Amino acids: CASSATSGTGYAGYEQYF. Filled out from reference TRBV9 and TRBJ2-7, the complete variable domain reads DSGVTQTPKHLITATGQRVTLRCSPRSGDLSVYWYQQSLDQGLQFLIQYYNGEERAKGNILERFSAQQFPDLHSELNLSSLELGDSALYFCASSATSGTGYAGYEQYFGPGTRLTVT.

There are many counts of this clonotype. The rearrangement joins TRBV13 to TRBJ2-7, with 8 bases that match TRBD1. The CDR3 is made up of 15 amino acids. Germline CDR1 PRHDT, CDR2 FYEKMQ (reference sequence). After removal of 5 bases from V and 4 bases from J, the junction contained 10 bases not matched to a gene. CDR3 sequence: CASSTTRTGWYEQYF. The CDR3 DNA reads as TGTGCCAGCAGCACTACTCGGACAGGGTGGTACGAGCAGTACTTC.

This clonotype was seen many times. The chain links TRBV5-4 to TRBJ2-5; D could derive from TRBD1 or TRBD2 (6 bases each). This CDR3 comprises 14 residues. Trimming removed 3 bases from V and 1 base from J, with 10 bases in between. Germline V CDR1 and CDR2: SGHNT, YYREEE (reference sequence). The CDR3 DNA sequence: TGTGCCAGCAGCTCAACGGGGGCCCAAGAGACCCAGTACTTC. This encodes CASSSTGAQETQYF.

This clonotype was seen repeatedly, ten times or more. This rearrangement joins TRBV7-9 to TRBJ2-1, with D possibly being TRBD2 (7 bases). Germline assignment: CDR1 SEHNR and CDR2 FQNEAQ (reference sequence). The CDR3 consists of 15 residues. Trimming stripped 1 base from V and 7 bases from J, with 14 bases between. The CDR3 is CASSLDGGPLNEQFF. The CDR3 DNA reads as TGTGCCAGCAGCTTAGACGGGGGGCCGTTGAATGAGCAGTTCTTC.

A note on this clonotype: A much larger clone is a single base away; this may be a read error. The rearrangement uses TRBV7-9 and TRBJ2-1; 13 nucleotides align to TRBD2. Germline CDR1 reads SEHNR; CDR2 reads FQNEAQ (reference sequence). The CDR3 length is 17 residues. Trimming cost V 8 bases and J 7 bases; bases outside gene matches: 14. This chain's CDR3 is CASGPPGLAGMLNEQFF. CDR3 bases: TGTGCCAGCGGCCCACCGGGACTAGCGGGGATGTTAAATGAGCAGTTCTTC.

This clonotype has at least ten counts. This chain connects TRBV6-1 to TRBJ2-2; D gene uncertain. Germline CDR1 reads MNHNS; CDR2 reads SASEGT. This CDR3 has 16 residues. V lost 0 bases and J 2 bases, leaving 10 bases between the germline ends. This chain's CDR3 is CASSEAALENTGELFF. The CDR3 region has the DNA TGTGCCAGCAGTGAAGCGGCACTCGAAAACACCGGGGAGCTGTTTTTT.

In this sample, this clonotype turned up a few times. The DNA for the CDR3 is TGTGCCAGCACCTCAGCGGGGGTTAGCACAGATACGCAGTATTTT. It is translated as CASTSAGVSTDTQYF. The rearrangement links TRBV6-1 to TRBJ2-3; 8 bases agree with TRBD2. J lost 0 bases, V lost 7 bases, and 6 bases had no gene match. CDR3 length: 15 amino acids. Looked up from germline, CDR1 is MNHNS and CDR2 is SASEGT.

The sample holds many counts of this clonotype. The chain has TRBV7-8 and TRBJ1-5; D is undetermined. The V end was cut by 5 bases, the J end by 5 bases, with 16 bases between. Germline values: CDR1 SGHVS, CDR2 FQNEAQ. This CDR3 contains 15 residues. The CDR3 here is CASSPGPRQDQPQHF. CDR3 nucleotides: TGTGCCAGCAGCCCAGGCCCCAGACAAGATCAGCCCCAGCATTTT.